Listed below are T cell receptor beta chains from one sample, sequenced in a study of Graves' ophthalmopathy and Graves' hyperthyroidism. TCRdb re-derived calls from the multiplex PCR reads in MiXCR, one entry per CDR3 protein. The sample comprises almost 750,000 distinct CDR3 sequences, about 44% of which are singletons, and around 40% rests with the top ten. Sequencing was carried out using peripheral blood. All receptors derive from an adult man with Graves' ophthalmopathy. Each CDR3 is given with its conserved first and last residue.

J	V	CDR3
TRBJ2-5	TRBV7-9	CASSWGTGALQETQYF
TRBJ1-1	TRBV30	CAWSVPPGQVYTEAFF
TRBJ2-7	TRBV5-1	CASSLVEGSYEQYF
TRBJ1-5	TRBV11-1	CASSWAGGADSNQPQHF
TRBJ1-3	TRBV7-9	CASSLANAGFKNTIYF
TRBJ2-2	TRBV2	CASRYTGELFF
TRBJ2-5	TRBV20-1	CSSRRGPPETQYF
TRBJ1-3	TRBV20-1	CSALYRDTNTGNTIYF
TRBJ1-2	TRBV15	CATSRDYSSPYGYTF
TRBJ1-4	TRBV7-9	CASSLRGYPKLFF
TRBJ1-1	TRBV7-8	CASSLALSDTEAFF
TRBJ1-5	TRBV11-2	CASSPGGVIGNQPQHF
TRBJ1-6	TRBV5-6	CASSLDRWSSPLHF
TRBJ2-7	TRBV12-3/TRBV12-4	CASRLEGIEQYF
TRBJ1-2	TRBV6-5	CASSYRDTNYGYTF
TRBJ2-7	TRBV7-7	CASSPEGTGFYEQYF
TRBJ1-5	TRBV2	CASGGDSTHQPQHF
TRBJ1-3	TRBV6-5	CASSYSSSGALGNTIYF
TRBJ1-2	TRBV10-3	CASSGRDTYGYTF
TRBJ2-5	TRBV12-3/TRBV12-4	CASSTRGEGETQYF
TRBJ2-3	TRBV12-3/TRBV12-4	CASSLSRRTDTQYF
TRBJ1-1	TRBV19	CASSIILEAFF
TRBJ2-2	TRBV25-1	CASRGTGGPGELFF
TRBJ1-1	TRBV7-9	CASSQARGGTEAFF
NA	TRBV10-3	CAITPGGGGYNEQFF
TRBJ1-2	TRBV5-4	CASSLHSSYTF
TRBJ1-2	TRBV7-2	CASGPVNGYTF
TRBJ1-2	TRBV29-1	CSVELGSDYGYTF
TRBJ1-2	TRBV10-2	CASSDRGYRGYTF
TRBJ2-5	TRBV9	CATATYSGGGDETQYF
TRBJ2-5	TRBV10-3	CAISVAGGPGETQYF
TRBJ1-2	TRBV10-3	CAIRDDSNYGYTF
TRBJ2-7	TRBV7-2	CASSLTGPYEQYF
TRBJ2-2	TRBV12-3/TRBV12-4	CASRRGTAGAGELFF
TRBJ1-1	TRBV20-1	CSAGTGGRDTEAFF
TRBJ2-7	TRBV20-1	CSARDTGTRPYEQYF
TRBJ2-5	TRBV7-9	CASSLTGAPATQYF
TRBJ2-5	TRBV2	CASGQGQITGETQYF
TRBJ2-2	TRBV7-9	CASSPDQGASGELFF
TRBJ2-7	TRBV7-6	CASSLEVGGERYF
TRBJ1-3	TRBV7-8	CASSFYGRAVSGNTIYF
TRBJ1-1	TRBV3-1	CASSPYRQGNTEAFF
TRBJ2-3	TRBV20-1	CSASRQGWADTQYF
TRBJ1-5	TRBV2	CASSEVSRNQPQHF
TRBJ1-6	TRBV7-9	CASSRRQGFYNSPLHF
TRBJ2-6	TRBV10-3	CAINEGARGANVLTF
TRBJ2-5	TRBV25-1	CASSELGASGRMETQYF
TRBJ2-5	TRBV7-2	CASSLWGFQETQYF
TRBJ2-2	TRBV25-1	CACSARGIAGASNTGELFF
TRBJ1-4	TRBV7-9	CASSLGVKKNEKLFF
TRBJ2-7	TRBV7-9	CASSQAQGYEQYF
TRBJ2-5	TRBV7-2	CASSLVGVGHQETQYF
TRBJ2-7	TRBV2	CASSEPGRIYEQYF
TRBJ2-7	TRBV25-1	CASTGTGSYEQYF
TRBJ1-2	TRBV14	CASSVDSAGGGYTF